These T cell receptor beta chains were read from a single sample in a study of control samples from healthy donors and cancer patients. Repertoires were generated with immunoSEQ multiplex PCR, while TCRdb's copy carries only in-frame clones and drops some. The data show some 120,000 clones, roughly 94% seen once. The material sequenced was blood. The receptors stem from a man aged 25 to 40 in good health. CDR3s include the opening cysteine and the closing phenylalanine or tryptophan. Part of the rows lack a size; the others show once, few, many or a class for expanded clones.

v_gene	abundance	j_gene	CDR3aa
TRBV15	.	TRBJ2-6	CATSRGSGSGANVLTF
TRBV9	.	TRBJ2-1	CASSVMGPGRNEQFF
TRBV6-2/TRBV6-3	once	TRBJ2-4	CASSYSRQPQMVLAKNIQYF
TRBV2	.	TRBJ2-5	CASRDGTSGVQETQYF
TRBV11-2	.	TRBJ1-1	CASSLDIDMNTEAFF
TRBV4-1	once	TRBJ1-2	CASRPPGQNYGYTF
TRBV9	.	TRBJ2-3	CASSPGGGDTQYF
TRBV11-2	.	TRBJ2-2	CASSLSGANTGELFF
TRBV4-1	.	TRBJ2-1	CASRTPGTQGFNEQFF
TRBV24-1	.	TRBJ2-2	CATSDSGQQTGELFF
TRBV6-5	.	TRBJ2-2	CASSSTVLNTGELFF
TRBV24-1	.	TRBJ2-2	CATSGGQGGTGELFF
TRBV19	.	TRBJ2-6	CASRSGRSGANVLTF
TRBV5-4	.	TRBJ1-2	CASSWGGLDGYTF
TRBV6-5	.	TRBJ1-6	CASSYSTGRVSPLHF
TRBV27	.	TRBJ2-2	CASSATSNTGELFF
TRBV15	.	TRBJ1-2	CATSRDLDRGTYGYTF
TRBV4-3	once	TRBJ1-6	CASSQDQQGTSPLHF
TRBV20-1	.	TRBJ2-7	CSARAEGEQYF
TRBV5-4	.	TRBJ2-7	CASSSGSLGQYF
TRBV7-9	.	TRBJ1-6	CASSLGDGLNSPLHF
TRBV10-2	.	TRBJ2-2	CASKPTRYKGELFF
TRBV4-1	.	TRBJ1-2	CASSPNPTGAGYGYTF
TRBV30	.	TRBJ2-5	CAWSPGETVQETQYF
TRBV18	.	TRBJ2-7	CASTPGGYSYEQYF
TRBV2	.	TRBJ1-2	CASSEAVSGGGYTF
TRBV19	.	TRBJ2-2	CASSISNAAYTGELFF
TRBV10-3	.	TRBJ2-1	CAITSGGASNEQFF
TRBV4-3	.	TRBJ2-2	CASSQEERTGELFF
TRBV30	.	TRBJ2-7	CAHGRSVSSYEQYF
TRBV9	once	TRBJ2-5	CASAPRSLGETQYF
TRBV27	once	TRBJ2-1	CASRLLFRSSYNEQFF
TRBV5-6	.	TRBJ1-1	CASSSYGANRETEAFF
TRBV15	.	TRBJ1-4	CATSRGQGESEKLFF
TRBV6-2/TRBV6-3	.	TRBJ2-7	CASSPSSYYEQYF
TRBV27	once	TRBJ2-1	CASSLAGGLYNEQFF
TRBV19	.	TRBJ1-1	CASSLQGLNTEAFF
TRBV18	.	TRBJ2-3	CASSPLPRDTQYF
TRBV19	.	TRBJ2-1	CASSESGGALNEQFF
TRBV28	.	TRBJ2-1	CASSEASGNEQFF
TRBV4-1	.	TRBJ2-7	CASSQEVRAEQYF
TRBV27	once	TRBJ2-6	CASSPRQGNSGANVLTF
TRBV30	.	TRBJ1-1	CASGRVLTEAFF
TRBV18	.	TRBJ1-5	CASSPGGQGRYNQPQHF
TRBV18	.	TRBJ2-3	CASSQASTDTQYF
TRBV5-6	.	TRBJ1-2	CASSFVGGYGYTF
TRBV6-2/TRBV6-3	.	TRBJ2-1	CASSYGVYYNEQFF
TRBV18	.	TRBJ2-7	CASSPPSSYEQYF
TRBV7-6	.	TRBJ2-2	CASSLLLAGSSWASTGELFF
TRBV9	.	TRBJ1-6	CASSVRTGVNSPLHF
TRBV19	.	TRBJ1-1	CASSMSLNTEAFF
TRBV11-2	.	TRBJ1-4	CASSLRAGGVEKLFF
TRBV6-2/TRBV6-3	.	TRBJ2-2	CASNPGSGGRWTGELFF
TRBV11-2	.	TRBJ2-3	CASSLGSDTQYF
TRBV28	.	TRBJ1-2	CASTGQGTGNYGYTF